Ten or more counts support the clone carrying this T cell receptor (beta chain). No antigen is known for it. This sample is drawn from a study of read filtering for tumor transcriptome and immune sequencing. Turning to the study itself: Eight or nine patients were R-ISS I, some 15 were R-ISS II, roughly seven were R-ISS III. RNA-seq yielded only about 75 to 1,300 TCR reads, IR-seq about 4 to 10.27 million. Study-level points and caveats: Dropping single-read clonotypes raised IR-seq and RNA-seq shared-clonotype correlation.

Deletions cut 4 bases from V and 6 bases from J, with 7 bases between. Germline values: CDR1 SNHLY, CDR2 FYNNEI. There are 12 residues in the CDR3. At the time of active disease, bone marrow was collected from every patient. This library used roughly 430 ng RNA and molecular barcoded adaptors spanning alpha/delta and beta/gamma chains. TCRdb called the reads again in MiXCR, with one record for every CDR3 protein. The sample consists of about 62,000 distinct CDR3 sequences, roughly 19% of them appearing once. This sequence was found in a donor at least 40 years old with multiple myeloma. The chain uses TRBV2 and TRBJ2-4; no firm D call. The source material was a population of CD138-negative cells sorted from bone marrow. In DNA, the CDR3 is TGTGCCAGCAGTGGACCCGGAAACATTCAGTACTTC. It translates to CASSGPGNIQYF.